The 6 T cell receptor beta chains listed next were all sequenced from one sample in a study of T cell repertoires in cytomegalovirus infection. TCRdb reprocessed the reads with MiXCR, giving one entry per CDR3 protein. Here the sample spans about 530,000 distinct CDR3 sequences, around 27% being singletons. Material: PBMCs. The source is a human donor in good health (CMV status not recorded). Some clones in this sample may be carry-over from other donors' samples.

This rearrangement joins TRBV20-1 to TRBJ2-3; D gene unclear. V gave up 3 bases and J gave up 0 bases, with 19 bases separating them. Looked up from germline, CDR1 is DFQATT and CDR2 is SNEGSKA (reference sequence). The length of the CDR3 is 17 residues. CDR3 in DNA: TGCAGTGCTAGCCAACGGCGGAGCACTACTAGCACAGATACGCAGTATTTT. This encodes CSASQRRSTTSTDTQYF.

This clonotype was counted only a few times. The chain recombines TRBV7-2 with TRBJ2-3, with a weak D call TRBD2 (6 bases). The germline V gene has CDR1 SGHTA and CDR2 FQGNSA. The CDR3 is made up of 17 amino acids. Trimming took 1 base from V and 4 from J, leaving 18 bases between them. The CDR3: CASSLVPVTGDADTQYF. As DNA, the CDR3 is TGTGCCAGCAGCTTAGTACCGGTTACGGGGGACGCAGATACGCAGTATTTT. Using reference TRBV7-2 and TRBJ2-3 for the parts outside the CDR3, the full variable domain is GAGVSQSPSNKVTEKGKDVELRCDPISGHTALYWYRQSLGQGLEFLIYFQGNSAPDKSGLPSDRFSAERTGGSVSTLTIQRTQQEDSAVYLCASSLVPVTGDADTQYFGPGTRLTVL.

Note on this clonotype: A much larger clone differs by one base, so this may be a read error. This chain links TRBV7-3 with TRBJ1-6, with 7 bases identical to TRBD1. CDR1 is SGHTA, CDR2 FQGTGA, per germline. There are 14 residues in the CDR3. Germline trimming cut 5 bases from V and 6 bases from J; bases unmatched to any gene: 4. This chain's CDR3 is CASSTRQGNSPLHF. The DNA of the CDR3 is TGTGCCAGCAGCACTAGACAGGGTAATTCACCCCTCCACTTT.

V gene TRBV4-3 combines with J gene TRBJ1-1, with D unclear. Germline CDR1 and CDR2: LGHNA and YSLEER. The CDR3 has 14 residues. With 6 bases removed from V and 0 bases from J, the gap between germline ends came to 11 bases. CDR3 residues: CASSQNLMNTEAFF. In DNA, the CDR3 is TGCGCCAGCAGTCAGAACTTAATGAACACTGAAGCTTTCTTT.

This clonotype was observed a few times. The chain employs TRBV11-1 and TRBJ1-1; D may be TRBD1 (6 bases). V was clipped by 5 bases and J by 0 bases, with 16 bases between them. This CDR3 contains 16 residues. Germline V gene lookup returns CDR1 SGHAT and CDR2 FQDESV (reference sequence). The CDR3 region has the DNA TGTGCCAGCAGCCCACGGAAAGGGGGACTGAACACTGAAGCTTTCTTT. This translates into CASSPRKGGLNTEAFF.

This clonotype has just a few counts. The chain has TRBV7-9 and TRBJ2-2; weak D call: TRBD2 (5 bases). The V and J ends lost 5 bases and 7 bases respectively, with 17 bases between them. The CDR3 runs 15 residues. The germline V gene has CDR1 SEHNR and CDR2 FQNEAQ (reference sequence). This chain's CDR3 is CASSLPRLGSGELFF. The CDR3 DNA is TGTGCCAGCAGCCTCCCGAGGTTAGGGAGCGGGGAGCTGTTTTTT.